These T cell receptor beta chains were read from a single sample in a study of early T cells in non-severe SARS-CoV-2 infection. Via MiXCR, TCRdb re-called the 5' RACE reads, giving one row per CDR3 protein. The table shows 75,000 to 95,000 distinct CDR3 sequences, with 15% to 20% occurring only once. The starting material was whole blood, obtained at baseline. The origin of the receptors is an adult who was a healthcare worker with PCR-confirmed SARS-CoV-2 infection or an uninfected control (not recorded which). CDR3s include the opening cysteine and the closing phenylalanine or tryptophan. The D gene is left open where the match is weak. The size field is filled for only some rows; it gives once, few, many or a size class.

abundance	d_gene	v_gene	j_gene	CDR3aa	CDR3nt
NA	TRBD2	TRBV5-6	TRBJ2-1	CASSLALLAGYNEQFF	TGTGCCAGCAGCTTGGCGTTGCTAGCGGGGTACAATGAGCAGTTCTTC
few	NA	TRBV18	TRBJ1-2	CASSSIAPTPSGDYGYTF	TGTGCCAGCTCCTCGATAGCCCCGACTCCCTCCGGGGACTATGGCTACACCTTC
few	NA	TRBV29-1	TRBJ2-5	CSVDLRLQETQYF	TGCAGCGTTGACCTACGACTACAAGAGACCCAGTACTTC
NA	TRBD2	TRBV2	TRBJ2-1	CASRGTSGEYNINEQFF	TGTGCCAGCAGGGGGACTAGCGGGGAGTACAATATCAATGAGCAGTTCTTC
NA	NA	TRBV6-1	TRBJ1-3	CASSEEGTIYF	TGTGCCAGCAGTGAAGAAGGCACCATATATTTT
NA	NA	TRBV2	TRBJ1-1	CASSAPPGAFF	TGTGCCAGCAGTGCACCCCCGGGAGCTTTCTTT
NA	NA	TRBV9	TRBJ2-6	CASSVGQGLLGANVLTF	TGTGCCAGCAGCGTAGGCCAGGGGTTACTAGGGGCCAACGTCCTGACTTTC
NA	TRBD1	TRBV7-2	TRBJ1-6	CASSPGQAWNWSPLHF	TGTGCCAGCAGCCCAGGACAGGCCTGGAATTGGTCACCCCTCCACTTT
few	TRBD2	TRBV10-3	TRBJ2-7	CAITGLAGGPYEQYF	TGTGCCATCACTGGACTAGCGGGAGGCCCCTACGAGCAGTACTTC
NA	NA	TRBV6-5	TRBJ1-6	CASSPTGTPQNTPHF	TGTGCCAGCAGCCCCACAGGTACCCCGCAAAACACCCCCCACTTT
many	NA	TRBV24-1	TRBJ2-1	CATSDFTTGNNEQFF	TGTGCCACCAGTGATTTTACCACGGGGAACAATGAGCAGTTCTTC
many	NA	TRBV2	TRBJ2-5	CATTIQETQYF	TGTGCCACCACGATCCAAGAGACCCAGTACTTC
NA	TRBD1	TRBV28	TRBJ1-1	CASSLRQGVRVEAFF	TGTGCCAGCAGTCTGAGACAGGGAGTGAGGGTTGAAGCTTTCTTT
few	TRBD2	TRBV2	TRBJ2-1	CASLGVAGVSGEQFF	TGTGCCAGTCTAGGGGTCGCGGGAGTATCGGGTGAGCAGTTCTTC
NA	TRBD2	TRBV28	TRBJ2-3	CASSSSGIGDTQYF	TGTGCCAGCAGTTCGAGCGGGATTGGAGATACGCAGTATTTT
many	NA	TRBV29-1	TRBJ2-7	CSVIQASAGRYEQYF	TGCAGCGTGATCCAGGCTAGCGCCGGCCGTTACGAGCAGTACTTC
many	TRBD1	TRBV7-2	TRBJ2-4	CASSLLTGQGGGIQYF	TGTGCCAGCAGCCTCCTCACGGGACAGGGAGGAGGCATTCAGTACTTC
NA	TRBD2	TRBV12-3/TRBV12-4	TRBJ2-7	CASRPGGSANYEQYF	TGTGCCAGCAGACCGGGAGGCAGTGCGAACTACGAGCAGTACTTC
many	NA	TRBV12-3/TRBV12-4	TRBJ2-7	CASSTGDRYEQYF	TGTGCCAGCAGTACGGGCGACCGATACGAGCAGTACTTC
NA	NA	TRBV2	TRBJ2-7	CASSAVEGMMEQYF	TGTGCCAGCAGCGCGGTAGAGGGGATGATGGAGCAGTACTTC
few	NA	TRBV24-1	TRBJ2-1	CATSDRREQFF	TGTGCCACCAGTGATCGCCGTGAGCAGTTCTTC
NA	TRBD2	TRBV2	TRBJ2-3	CASNAASGYYSTDTQYF	TGTGCCAGCAATGCGGCTAGCGGGTACTATAGCACAGATACGCAGTATTTT
NA	TRBD1	TRBV6-2/TRBV6-3	TRBJ1-1	CASREGAANTEAFF	TGTGCCAGCAGAGAGGGGGCAGCAAACACTGAAGCTTTCTTT
NA	NA	TRBV12-3/TRBV12-4	TRBJ1-4	CASRRINEKLFF	TGTGCCAGCCGACGGATTAATGAAAAACTGTTTTTT
NA	NA	TRBV9	TRBJ1-2	CASSVVPAYGYTF	TGTGCCAGCAGCGTAGTGCCAGCCTATGGCTACACCTTC
NA	TRBD1	TRBV20-1	TRBJ2-2	CSAPIRQGADGELFF	TGCAGTGCCCCCATCCGGCAGGGGGCCGACGGGGAGCTGTTTTTT
few	NA	TRBV6-6	TRBJ2-7	CASSYRGEAYEQYF	TGTGCCAGCAGTTACCGCGGCGAGGCCTACGAGCAGTACTTC
NA	NA	TRBV27	TRBJ2-7	CASGTPDSLEQYF	TGTGCCAGCGGGACCCCTGACAGTCTCGAGCAGTACTTC